These T cell receptor beta chains were read from a single sample in a study of regulatory T cells in long-lasting Graves disease. TCRdb independently ran MiXCR on the multiplex PCR reads; one entry per CDR3 protein. Among fewer than 400,000 distinct CDR3 sequences, about 19% were seen once, and the ten largest hold less than 35%. The specimen was peripheral blood mononuclear cells (PBMCs), collected when the disease was refractory, from a patient treated with antithyroid drugs. Source of these receptors: a female donor with Graves disease. The conserved cysteine and the conserved F or W are not part of the CDR3 here. A D gene is named only where the DNA matches it firmly.

j_gene	d_gene	v_gene	CDR3aa
TRBJ1-2	.	TRBV19	ASSGVVRGYT
TRBJ2-2	.	TRBV19	ASSIFPGELF
TRBJ2-2	TRBD1	TRBV9	ASSAPGQDTGELF
TRBJ2-3	.	TRBV28	ASSLWAGSTDTQY
TRBJ1-5	.	TRBV2	ASSDRGSNQPQH
TRBJ1-5	TRBD1	TRBV27	ASSLIWTGDQPQH
TRBJ2-7	TRBD2	TRBV11-2	ASSWRGTSGRLRTYEQY
TRBJ1-1	.	TRBV5-1	ASSARGDTEAF
TRBJ2-7	TRBD2	TRBV24-1	ATSDHEAGGLYEQY
TRBJ2-7	.	TRBV7-8	ASSLPPGRQY
TRBJ1-1	.	TRBV4-2	ASSQEGRGTEAF
TRBJ2-7	.	TRBV7-9	ASSLAWDPYEQY
TRBJ1-2	.	TRBV3-1	ASSQVGPGGYT
TRBJ2-2	TRBD1	TRBV9	ASSALDRPPYTGELF
TRBJ2-1	.	TRBV7-9	ASSLKWDEQF
TRBJ2-5	.	TRBV6-1	ATGGRRETQY
TRBJ1-1	.	TRBV15	ATSRDIQNTEAF
TRBJ1-5	.	TRBV10-3	AISDPDRNSNQPQH
TRBJ2-4	TRBD2	TRBV28	ASSLGTSGRRNIQY
TRBJ1-4	.	TRBV29-1	SVRGRANEKLF
TRBJ2-5	.	TRBV5-4	ASREGGNLQETQY
TRBJ1-5	.	TRBV19	ASSRWEWGNQPQH